Described below is a single T cell receptor beta chain sequence and its context. The antigen this receptor binds is unknown. No base quality values were provided; no much bigger clone lies one nucleotide off. The sample originates from a study of cytomegalovirus exposure and HLA in healthy donors (dated by TCRdb to the late 2010s). Study-wide context: In an earlier analysis of approximately 640 of the donors, 250 to 350 Gb of sequence data and about 110 million unique TCR beta sequences from roughly 200 million T cells were reported. HLA typing covered class I and class II loci at four-digit resolution. In addition to the first cohort of around 670 subjects, a separate validation cohort of 120 different subjects was used. A later genetic analysis took genome-wide SNP genotypes for about 55% of the 666 donors and used that subset as a discovery cohort. Among over 350 genotyped donors of the cohort, an average of approximately 240,000 unique TCR beta nucleotide sequences were sequenced per donor, 15% to 20% of them non-productive. Using immunosequencing, the study profiled T cell repertoires from about 610 subjects and related those repertoires to cytomegalovirus serostatus. The study aimed to test whether signatures of past pathogen exposure could be identified by cataloging public T cell receptors. Every discovery cohort repertoire had been produced on one sequencing platform. Several DR-DQ haplotypes were treated as single units for association and clustering because of strong linkage in the cohort. The number of typed donors differed by locus: roughly 629-630 for A, B, C, DRB1 and DQB1; 500 to 550 for DQA1; some 610 for DPA1; and roughly 450 for DPB1. Donor age, sex, ethnicity and CMV serostatus were collected together with the repertoire data. In the later analysis, no new phenotypic data were used to find candidate immune exposures; instead, reliance was placed on TCR beta sequences and their occurrence across donors. Roughly 310 gigabases of sequencing data and 70 million to 100 million unique TCR sequences were included in an early release covering under 650 HLA-typed donors. The genetic ancestry cluster associated with self-reported Caucasian donors included over 80% of the roughly 400 genotyped donors. High-throughput TCR immunosequencing, statistical association of individual TCRs with disease status, and machine learning were combined to predict cytomegalovirus infection status. An earlier analysis of approximately 640 of the donors applied high-throughput TCR beta sequencing to assess whether each TCR beta V gene segment acted as functional or pseudogenic. In a later analysis, previously published TCR beta repertoires from several hundred donors were re-analyzed and high-resolution HLA genotyping was added so that TCR occurrence patterns could be studied.

The germline V end is reduced by 3 bases and the J end by 2 bases; junction bases left unmatched: 6. In the germline V gene, CDR1 corresponds to KGHSH and CDR2 to LQKENI. From its cysteine to its phenylalanine, the CDR3 spans 16 amino acids. The kept DNA is CDR3 alone, 48 bases in frame from the first base. Receptors were amplified or captured by the immunoSEQ multiplex PCR assay. For the multiplex PCR, a mixture combining 60 forward primers for TCR Vbeta segments and 13 reverse primers for TCR Jbeta segments was used. Amplification of the CDR3 region of rearranged TCR beta genes was performed with a multiplex PCR assay on genomic DNA. On the Illumina HiSeq System, the amplified TCR beta libraries were sequenced as 87-base-pair reads. Per the authors' processing: In a later analysis, some 80 million unique TCR beta chains were counted across the 690 or so repertoires, and roughly 10 million of these chains were shared by at least two donors. A nearest-neighbor algorithm error-corrected the raw reads and collapsed the reads into unique sequences, merging closely related sequences to remove PCR and sequencing errors. CDR3 sequences were aligned to IMGT reference sequences to assign V, D and J gene segments. For a sequence to be retained, a match of at least six nucleotides to both a V gene segment and a J gene segment was required. Rearrangements were classified as productive when the CDR3 lacked stop codons and remained in frame with V and J, and all other rearrangements were classified as non-productive. CDR3 was defined by IMGT convention, running from the second conserved V-encoded cysteine to the conserved J-encoded phenylalanine. Sequences without an unambiguous match to a single V gene segment were excluded from the earlier analysis of 500 to 700 of the donors. An earlier analysis of over 450 of the donors classified V segments as functional when productive rearrangements were above 56.7% and as segregating when the standard deviation between donors was above 5%. To diagnose cytomegalovirus status from the catalog of TCR beta chain sequences, a statistical classification framework was built. V and J gene assignment, in a later analysis, came from comparing TCR nucleotide sequences with IMGT/GENE-DB human TR gene sequences. The TCRdist pipeline was used in a later analysis to assign CDR3 sequences and most-parsimonious VDJ recombination scenarios. In a later analysis, every TCR beta chain was defined by the combination of its CDR3 amino acid sequence and its V-gene family, and reads without a unique V-gene family were dropped. In a later analysis, around 600 highly shared, low-generation-probability nucleotide sequences were removed to address suspected cross-contamination and a sequencing artifact. In a later analysis, a clonal expansion index was calculated for each public chain from normalized within-repertoire ranks of inferred template counts. A later analysis computed generation probabilities with a VDJ recombination model fitted to out-of-frame rearrangements, and checked the results against IGoR. In a later analysis, TCR-TCR, TCR-HLA and TCR-CMV co-occurrence was scored with hypergeometric tests, and a repertoire-size bias correction was applied to TCR pairs. In a later analysis, false discovery rates were estimated by permuting HLA or CMV assignments 20 times. In a later analysis, co-occurring TCRs were grouped using DBSCAN, with TCRdist sequence similarity added in when clustering inside HLA-allele-positive subsets. For co-occurrence clustering, repertoires with fewer than 30,000 or more than 120,000 public chains were excluded, along with five repertoires with anomalous nucleotide sharing. Drawn from immuneACCESS, this table holds only the in-frame rearrangements with V and J called that TCRdb kept. Clones are partly lost; checked studies trace under half to an unresolved V gene and leave the rest unexplained. V, J and clone size are taken as reported in that table, and D and trimming were inferred from the DNA itself. In this sample the table shows 55,000 to 80,000 clones, approximately 70% of which occur a single time. The ten largest clones represent about 20% of the sample.

The cohort comprised under 700 healthy bone marrow donors. All cohort members were sampled while nominally healthy, although unrecorded immune exposures were likely present. The donor tested CMV seropositive and was one of the 289 seropositive cohort members. A peripheral blood sample was provided by each donor, and peripheral blood mononuclear cells were used for TCR beta sequencing. The Qiagen DNeasy Blood Extraction Kit was used to extract genomic DNA from the blood cell samples. Overall results and qualifications from the work: A further reported finding was that TCR beta sequences accurately predicted the HLA-A and HLA-B alleles for most subjects in the first cohort. CMV serostatus was the only immune exposure information available for the cohort. Linkage disequilibrium might explain the correlated functional status among segregating V segments, but an unknown experimental factor could not be ruled out. Some IMGT-functional V segments, including TRBV6-2 and TRBV6-3, could not be told apart with the 87-base-pair reads, so those segments were excluded. HLA typing was unavailable for some donors at each locus, so association tests used only the typed subset. When HLA alleles, especially DR and DQ, strongly co-occurred, attributing TCR associations to individual alleles was difficult. Most TCR sequences were seen in very few donors, while some public TCRs were found in many individuals. The study gave a list of some 150 TCR beta chains associated with cytomegalovirus. In vitro tests confirmed that a few of the cytomegalovirus-associated TCR beta chains recognize cytomegalovirus antigens. A later analysis reported that several top co-occurrence clusters appeared linked to parvovirus B19, influenza, CMV and Epstein-Barr virus. The earlier analysis of 587 of the donors excluded over 15 rarely observed V segments, including chromosome 9 orphons, because counts were too low. In a later genetic analysis, a missense DCLRE1C variant was associated with V-gene and J-gene trimming of TCR beta chains, and the association was replicated in an independent cohort. In a later analysis, the rate of TCR association differed among HLA loci, with DRB1 alleles having the most associated TCRs and HLA-C alleles having the fewest. A later analysis associated 16,951 TCR beta sequences with specific HLA alleles at a false discovery rate of 0.05. In a later analysis, HLA-associated TCR beta chains showed more clonal expansion and lower generation probabilities than non-associated chains that were equally common. It was suggested by the authors that the approach could potentially be generalized to other disease states and immunological phenotypes. The classifier was reported to diagnose cytomegalovirus status with high specificity and sensitivity in both the original and validation cohorts. Roughly uniform sequencing depth across donors was assumed in presence/absence analyses, although this assumption may not hold. A cluster of highly shared sequence variants was judged likely to be a technical artifact of the sequencing pipeline. In an earlier analysis of 587 of the donors, most TCR beta V segments were observed in productive rearrangements about 87% or about 30% of the time, broadly matching IMGT annotations. In this cohort, only TCR beta chains were sequenced, and detectable features were limited by the absence of alpha or paired-chain data. A later analysis found that most CMV-associated TCR beta chains appeared HLA-restricted, with HLA associations seemingly driven largely by CMV exposure. A later genetic analysis reported fewer N-insertions in productive TCRs among donors in an Asian-associated ancestry cluster than the roughly 700-donor mean.

The receptor chain draws on TRBV18 and TRBJ1-5; 8 bases in the middle match TRBD1. The sequence was collected from a man in his forties in good health and CMV-seropositive. Sequencing input: PBMCs. The nucleotides read TGTGCCAGCTCACCCTGGGGACAGGAGGGCAATCAGCCCCAGCATTTT. It translates as CASSPWGQEGNQPQHF.